This paragraph covers one TCR beta chain sequence. Its antigen is not identified. This entry belongs to a study of OX40 agonist ivuxolimab in advanced cancers. Whole-study context: Administration of intravenous ivuxolimab to patients occurred every 2 weeks at 0.01 to 10 mg/kg. Previous treatment with anti-PD-1, anti-PD-L1 or anti-CTLA-4 therapy was allowed; more than 35% had received some. Findings and caveats of the study: The mean number of expanded clones was higher in CD8+ T cells than in CD4+.

In germline, CDR1 is MNHEY, CDR2 SMNVEV (reference sequence). Trimming pared 5 bases from V and 8 bases from J, leaving 12 bases between. This CDR3 region has 13 residues. The assay was immunoSEQ multiplex PCR, and TCRdb's table has in-frame clones only and misses some. The sample yields roughly 90,000 clones, 91% seen once. The source was CD4+ or CD8+ T cells sorted from blood, collected in a trial of the OX40 agonist ivuxolimab. V and J are TRBV27 and TRBJ1-4, with D possibly being TRBD1 (5 bases). The sequence was collected from an adult with an advanced solid tumor such as melanoma, head and neck, liver or kidney cancer. CDR3 nucleotides: TGTGCCAGCAGTCTCGGGGGTCGGGAAAAACTGTTTTTT. This sequence encodes CASSLGGREKLFF.